These 17 T cell receptor beta chains were sequenced from one sample in a study of persistence of HIV-infected CD4 T cells. Cells were stimulated nonspecifically with anti-CD3/anti-CD28 magnetic beads. Sorting of responding CD4+ T cells relied on upregulated CD40 ligand together with CD69. These receptors lack a known antigen. This was the immunoSEQ version 4 assay in survey mode. TCRdb's table, derived via immunoSEQ multiplex PCR, lists solely in-frame clones and lacks some. This table has some 40,000 clones, roughly nine tenths appearing once. The specimen was CD4+ T cells sorted from PBMCs after roughly 19-hour stimulation, collected from a patient who received antiretroviral therapy. These TCRs come from an adult man with HIV who was CMV-seropositive.

This sequence joins TRBV5-8 and TRBJ2-7; TRBD2 aligns across 8 bases. In germline, CDR1 is SGHTS, CDR2 YDEGEE. V lost 2 bases, J lost 3 bases, and 4 bases stayed unmatched. The CDR3 is 14 residues long. CDR3: CASSLNGGDYEQYF. The CDR3 DNA is TGTGCCAGCAGCTTAAACGGGGGGGACTACGAGCAGTACTTC.

This clone was seen only a few times. This chain joins TRBV2 and TRBJ2-7; D call uncertain. The CDR3 totals 9 residues. Germline V gene lookup returns CDR1 SNHLY and CDR2 FYNNEI. The CDR3 loop reads CASGYEQYF. The CDR3 DNA sequence: TGTGCTTCCGGCTACGAGCAGTACTTC.

The chain combines TRBV4-1 with TRBJ2-7; TRBD1 aligns across 9 bases. Trimming took 4 bases from V and 2 from J; bases not matched to a gene: 3. Germline CDR1 MGHRA, CDR2 YSYEKL. This CDR3 has 14 residues. CDR3 sequence reads: CASSRRDRAYEQYF. The CDR3 DNA reads TGCGCCAGCAGCCGCCGGGACAGGGCCTACGAGCAGTACTTC.

CDR3: CASSLRLASGNTGELFF. CDR3 DNA: TGTGCCAGCAGTTTAAGATTAGCGAGCGGGAACACCGGGGAGCTGTTTTTT. The rearrangement uses TRBV27 and TRBJ2-2, with a tentative D call TRBD2 (5 bases). There are 17 residues in the CDR3. V lost 2 bases, J lost 1 base, and 14 bases lay in between. Germline CDR1 and CDR2: MNHEY and SMNVEV (reference sequence).

The V gene is TRBV5-4, the J gene TRBJ2-2; 9 nucleotides match TRBD1. This CDR3 has 16 residues. V lost 3 bases and J lost 8; bases outside the gene matches: 11. CDR1 is SGHNT and CDR2 is YYREEE in the germline V gene (reference sequence). The CDR3 nucleotides read TGTGCCAGCAGCTCGACGAAACAGGGGGCGCAGGGGGAGCTGTTTTTT. Translation gives CASSSTKQGAQGELFF.

This chain connects TRBV28 to TRBJ1-1; possible D gene TRBD1, 6 bases. The CDR3 runs to 14 residues. CDR1 is MDHEN, CDR2 SYDVKM, per germline. Trimming pared 6 bases from V and 0 bases from J, leaving 11 bases between. The DNA of the CDR3 is TGTGCCAGCAGACCGTCAGGGGTGAACACTGAAGCTTTCTTT. This sequence encodes CASRPSGVNTEAFF.

This chain links TRBV7-8 with TRBJ1-1; D is unresolved. This CDR3 has 17 amino acids. The V and J ends lost 5 bases and 3 bases respectively, with 22 bases between them. CDR1 is SGHVS and CDR2 is FQNEAQ in the germline V gene. The chain's CDR3 is CASSPRPRRRWDTEAFF. CDR3 DNA sequence: TGTGCCAGCAGCCCCCGTCCCCGTCGTAGATGGGACACTGAAGCTTTCTTT.

The genes are TRBV2 and TRBJ2-7, with D uncertain. CDR3 length: 16 amino acids. Germline CDR1 is SNHLY and CDR2 is FYNNEI. Trimming took 1 base from V and 3 from J, leaving 16 bases between them. In nucleotides, the CDR3 is TGTGCCAGCAGTGAAGACCAACCTCGGGTTAGCTACGAGCAGTACTTC. Protein product: CASSEDQPRVSYEQYF.

This chain links TRBV7-6 with TRBJ2-3, with 7 positions matching TRBD1. This CDR3 region has 14 residues. V lost 2 bases to trimming and J lost 1 base; unmatched junction nucleotides: 0. Germline V lookup: CDR1 SGHVS, CDR2 FNYEAQ. The CDR3 reads CASSLQGGTDTQYF. Here the CDR3 DNA reads TGTGCCAGCAGCTTACAGGGGGGCACAGATACGCAGTATTTT.

This rearrangement joins TRBV5-1 to TRBJ1-3, with D possibly being TRBD1 (5 bases). The V gene's germline CDR1 is SGHRS and CDR2 YFSETQ. This CDR3 is built from 16 residues. Trimming cost V 4 bases and J 0 bases, with 14 bases left between them. The chain's CDR3 is CASSALLQDSGNTIYF. CDR3 sequence (DNA): TGCGCCAGCAGCGCGCTATTACAGGACTCTGGAAACACCATATATTTT. Complete variable domain (other parts from reference TRBV5-1 and TRBJ1-3): KAGVTQTPRYLIKTRGQQVTLSCSPISGHRSVSWYQQTPGQGLQFLFEYFSETQRNKGNFPGRFSGRQFSNSRSEMNVSTLELGDSALYLCASSALLQDSGNTIYFGEGSWLTVV.

The V gene is TRBV19, the J gene TRBJ2-7; TRBD1 matches 11 bases. The junction had 9 bases not matched to a gene; V was cut back by 5 bases and J by 3 bases. This CDR3 is built from 16 residues. In germline, CDR1 is LNHDA, CDR2 SQIVND (reference sequence). This CDR3 is CASSPRTGGGLYEQYF. The CDR3 DNA sequence: TGTGCCAGTAGTCCCCGGACAGGGGGCGGACTCTACGAGCAGTACTTC. Full variable domain (rest looked up from reference TRBV19 and TRBJ2-7): DGGITQSPKYLFRKEGQNVTLSCEQNLNHDAMYWYRQDPGQGLRLIYYSQIVNDFQKGDIAEGYSVSREKKESFPLTVTSAQKNPTAFYLCASSPRTGGGLYEQYFGPGTRLTVT.

The chain couples TRBV2 to TRBJ1-1; D is ambiguous. V lost 3 bases and J 0 bases, leaving 14 bases between the germline ends. The CDR3 has 16 amino acids. Germline V gene data show CDR1 as SNHLY and CDR2 as FYNNEI. CDR3 residues: CASSDRTAAMNTEAFF. Here the CDR3 DNA reads TGTGCCAGCAGTGATCGGACGGCCGCCATGAACACTGAAGCTTTCTTT.

The CDR3 sequence: CASSQDGTHILTDTQYF. As DNA, the CDR3 is TGCGCCAGCAGCCAAGACGGGACACACATCCTCACAGATACGCAGTATTTT. The chain couples TRBV4-1 to TRBJ2-3; a weak D match, TRBD1 (6 bases). Germline CDR1 reads MGHRA; CDR2 reads YSYEKL. This CDR3 spans 17 amino acids. Trimming removed 0 bases from V and 2 bases from J, with 15 bases in between.

The chain couples TRBV7-9 to TRBJ2-2, with 10 nucleotides matching TRBD1. Trimming removed 4 bases from V and 7 bases from J; junction bases left unmatched: 6. Per germline, CDR1 SEHNR and CDR2 FQNEAQ (reference sequence). CDR3 length equals 15 residues. The CDR3 is CASSSGTGAVGELFF. The CDR3 DNA reads as TGTGCCAGCAGCTCCGGGACAGGGGCGGTCGGGGAGCTGTTTTTT.

This chain joins TRBV6-1 and TRBJ1-2; D not certain. V lost 2 bases and J lost 8, with 6 bases in between. This CDR3 contains 11 residues. CDR1 is MNHNS and CDR2 is SASEGT in the germline V gene. The CDR3 DNA is TGTGCCAGCAGTGAAACCTGGGGCTACACCTTC. It yields the protein CASSETWGYTF.

The DNA for the CDR3 is TGCGCCAGCAGTGCCTCAGGCAGAACTGGAAACACCATATATTTT. Protein product: CASSASGRTGNTIYF. The rearrangement links TRBV10-1 to TRBJ1-3; no clear D gene. The CDR3 loop spans 15 amino acids. CDR1 is WNHNN, CDR2 SYGVQD, per germline (reference sequence). Deletions cut 4 bases from V and 2 bases from J, with 12 bases between.

The chain carries TRBV5-4 and TRBJ2-3, with D uncertain. The length of the CDR3 is 14 residues. Looked up from germline, CDR1 is SGHNT and CDR2 is YYREEE (reference sequence). Trimming pared 3 bases from V and 2 bases from J, leaving 10 bases between. This CDR3 reads CASSSTQITDTQYF. CDR3 DNA: TGTGCCAGCAGCTCGACTCAGATCACAGATACGCAGTATTTT.